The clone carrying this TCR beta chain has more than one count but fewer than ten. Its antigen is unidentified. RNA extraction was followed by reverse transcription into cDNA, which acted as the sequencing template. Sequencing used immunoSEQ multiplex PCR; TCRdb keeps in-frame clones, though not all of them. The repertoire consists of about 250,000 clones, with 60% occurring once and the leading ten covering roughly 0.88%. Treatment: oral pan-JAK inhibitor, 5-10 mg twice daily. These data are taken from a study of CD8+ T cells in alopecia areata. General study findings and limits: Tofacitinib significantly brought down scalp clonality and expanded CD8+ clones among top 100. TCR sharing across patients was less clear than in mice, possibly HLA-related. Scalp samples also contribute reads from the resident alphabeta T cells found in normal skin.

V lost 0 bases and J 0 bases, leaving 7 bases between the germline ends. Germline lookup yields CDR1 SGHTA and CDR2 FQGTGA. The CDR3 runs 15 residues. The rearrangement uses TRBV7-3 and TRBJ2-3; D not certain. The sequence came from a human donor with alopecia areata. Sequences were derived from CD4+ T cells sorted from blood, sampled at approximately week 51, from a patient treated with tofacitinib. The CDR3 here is CASSLTVSSTDTQYF. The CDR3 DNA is TGTGCCAGCAGCTTAACGGTTTCTAGCACAGATACGCAGTATTTT.